Listed below are T cell receptor beta chains from one sample, sequenced in a study of T-cell memory formation after mild COVID-19. TCRdb reanalysed the 5' RACE reads using MiXCR and keeps one entry per CDR3 protein. This sample has just over 400,000 distinct CDR3 sequences, with more than 20% found just once. Sequenced: PBMCs or a T cell subset sorted from them (not recorded which). The receptors shown here come from an adult woman who had mild COVID-19 (a few samples of this study predate the infection). Cell type and time point are not known. Both conserved end residues are trimmed from each CDR3.

cdr3_aa j_call v_call
ASSYSSRPEGQGGYT TRBJ1-2 TRBV6-6
ASSLAESTPLSYEQY TRBJ2-7 TRBV7-9
ASSQVLGNYTGELF TRBJ2-2 TRBV4-3
ASSPRGDRGAF TRBJ1-1 TRBV3-1
ASSQPSRETQY TRBJ2-5 TRBV4-2
ASSYYSGRSDEQY TRBJ2-7 TRBV6-5
ASSPNLAGYNEQF TRBJ2-1 TRBV12-3/TRBV12-4
ASSQGAGYGYT TRBJ1-2 TRBV14
ASRGGADTGELF TRBJ2-2 TRBV6-2/TRBV6-3
ASSLLAVKNIQY TRBJ2-4 TRBV12-3/TRBV12-4
ASSIGDASTETQY TRBJ2-5 TRBV19
ASSLGLAGGYNEQF TRBJ2-1 TRBV5-1
ASSPRTGVNTGELF TRBJ2-2 TRBV11-2
SASFGRGYDTGELF TRBJ2-2 TRBV20-1
ASSLAPNTGELF TRBJ2-2 TRBV5-5
ASSLDLHEQY TRBJ2-7 TRBV7-9
ASSQVRPGAHSGANVLT TRBJ2-6 TRBV4-2
ASSLGSAAGDTQY TRBJ2-3 TRBV7-2
ASSELGAKNTGELF TRBJ2-2 TRBV2
ASSPGWVGYT TRBJ1-2 TRBV7-2
ASSSTGGREYEQY TRBJ2-7 TRBV5-1
ASSSSLGGSEVYEQY TRBJ2-7 TRBV5-1
ASSLAGTAATNEKLF TRBJ1-4 TRBV5-6
ASSLVRGHEKLF TRBJ1-4 TRBV11-3
ASSSQGSFYEQY TRBJ2-7 TRBV23-1
ASSRGTGINEKLF TRBJ1-4 TRBV12-3/TRBV12-4